These T cell receptor beta chains were read from a single sample in a study of shared clonotypes between healthy human individuals. The repertoire was sequenced with immunoSEQ multiplex PCR; TCRdb's copy has only in-frame clones and lacks some. The table lists 2 million to 3 million clones, more than 80% of them singletons. The sample consisted of naive CD4+ T cells sorted from blood. These receptors came from a man younger than 30 in good health. Both conserved end residues are part of each CDR3. The order of the fields is D gene, V gene, J gene, CDR3 protein, CDR3 DNA. D genes are given only for firm matches.

>.|TRBV2|TRBJ2-5
CASSELMDSRGETQYF
TGTGCCAGCAGTGAACTAATGGACTCTAGGGGGGAGACCCAGTACTTC
>.|TRBV4-3|TRBJ1-2
CASSQISGPRDGYTF
TGCGCCAGCAGCCAAATTTCCGGGCCCCGGGATGGCTACACCTTC
>.|TRBV10-3|TRBJ2-7
CAISGTSRITTYEQYF
TGTGCCATCAGTGGGACTTCACGCATAACCACCTACGAGCAGTACTTC
>.|TRBV6-1|TRBJ1-1
CASSELYTEAFF
TGTGCCAGCAGTGAATTGTACACTGAAGCTTTCTTT
>TRBD1|TRBV18|TRBJ1-1
CASSTDRETEAFF
TGTGCCAGCTCTACGGACAGGGAGACTGAAGCTTTCTTT
>TRBD1|TRBV11-2|TRBJ2-7
CASSHRGVYEQYF
TGTGCCAGCAGCCACAGGGGAGTGTACGAGCAGTACTTC
>.|TRBV5-6|TRBJ1-6
CASSLISSYNSPLHF
TGTGCCAGCAGCTTGATTAGCTCCTATAATTCACCCCTCCACTTT
>.|TRBV7-8|TRBJ1-6
CASSWTANNSPLHF
TGTGCCAGCAGTTGGACGGCCAATAATTCACCCCTCCACTTT
>.|TRBV19|TRBJ2-1
CASINSRGSYNEQFF
TGTGCCAGTATTAATTCTCGGGGCTCCTACAATGAGCAGTTCTTC
>.|TRBV7-6|TRBJ1-6
CASSLEGDRSSYNSPLHF
TGTGCCAGCAGCTTAGAAGGAGACAGAAGCTCCTATAATTCACCCCTCCACTTT
>.|TRBV11-2|TRBJ2-2
CASSKAGPHTGELFF
TGTGCCAGCAGCAAAGCCGGACCGCACACCGGGGAGCTGTTTTTT
>.|TRBV2|TRBJ1-3
CASTRSGAGNTIYF
TGTGCCAGCACCCGAAGCGGGGCTGGAAACACCATATATTTT
>.|TRBV9|TRBJ2-5
CASSVGSSGETQYF
TGTGCCAGCAGCGTAGGGTCGTCGGGGGAGACCCAGTACTTC
>TRBD2|TRBV19|TRBJ2-1
CASKRAGGSDEQFF
TGTGCCAGTAAAAGAGCGGGGGGATCAGATGAGCAGTTCTTC
>TRBD1|TRBV7-2|TRBJ1-1
CASSWGQGNTEAFF
TGTGCCAGCAGCTGGGGACAGGGGAACACTGAAGCTTTCTTT
>TRBD1|TRBV2|TRBJ2-7
CASSPSRGTGSHEQYF
TGTGCCAGCAGTCCCTCTCGGGGGACAGGGAGTCACGAGCAGTACTTC
>TRBD1|TRBV28|TRBJ2-2
CASTSDNRGLTTGELFF
TGTGCCAGCACTTCTGATAACAGGGGGCTTACCACCGGGGAGCTGTTTTTT
>.|TRBV5-1|TRBJ2-2
CASSLSTSNTGELFF
TGCGCCAGCAGCTTGTCGACGTCGAACACCGGGGAGCTGTTTTTT
>.|TRBV2|TRBJ1-1
CASSASQGYTEAFF
TGTGCCAGCAGTGCGTCACAGGGCTACACTGAAGCTTTCTTT
>TRBD2|TRBV2|TRBJ2-7
CASSTRAGGPSYEQYF
TGTGCCAGCAGTACCCGAGCGGGAGGCCCCTCCTACGAGCAGTACTTC
>TRBD2|TRBV5-1|TRBJ2-3
CASSPRTSGGPSAVTDTQYF
TGCGCCAGCAGCCCGCGGACTAGCGGGGGGCCATCAGCCGTCACAGATACGCAGTATTTT
>TRBD2|TRBV7-2|TRBJ2-5
CASSSTSGGAGETQYF
TGTGCCAGCAGTTCGACTAGCGGGGGGGCCGGAGAGACCCAGTACTTC
>TRBD2|TRBV7-2|TRBJ2-5
CASSLGGTSGHRAQYF
TGTGCCAGCAGCTTAGGCGGGACTAGCGGGCACCGGGCCCAGTACTTC
>.|TRBV5-1|TRBJ2-5
CASRANQETQYF
TGCGCCAGCAGGGCTAACCAAGAGACCCAGTACTTC
>TRBD2|TRBV28|TRBJ2-7
CASTGGIRGRSPYEQYF
TGTGCCAGCACCGGGGGGATAAGAGGCCGTTCGCCCTACGAGCAGTACTTC
>.|TRBV11-3|TRBJ1-5
CASSSKSAGNQPQHF
TGTGCCAGCAGCTCGAAATCGGCGGGCAATCAGCCCCAGCATTTT